The 23 T cell receptor beta chains given below trace back to one sample, sequenced in a study of CD8+ T cells in alopecia areata (dated by TCRdb to the late 2010s). Library preparation employed the immunoSEQ multiplex PCR assay. RNA was extracted from all samples and reverse transcribed into cDNA as template for TCR sequencing. TCRdb obtained this table from immuneACCESS and retained in-frame rearrangements with V and J assigned. These tables miss some clones; where compared with another copy, unresolved V genes account for less than half of the shortfall, and the remainder is unexplained. A total of 250,000 or so clones appear in this sample, around 67% of them only once. The ten largest make up more than 0.95% of the sample. This specimen's time point label, interpreted: baseline before oral tofacitinib. The sequencing here drew on CD4+ T cells sorted from blood, taken at week 0. These receptors all stem from a human donor with alopecia areata.

A few counts support this clone. V is TRBV5-4 and J is TRBJ2-5; the D gene is possibly TRBD1 (6 bases). Trimming stripped 1 base from V and 5 bases from J, with 12 bases between. The CDR3 sequence is 14 residues long. From germline, CDR1 is SGHNT and CDR2 YYREEE (reference sequence). The CDR3: CASSLRATGETQYF. CDR3 coding DNA: TGTGCCAGCAGCTTGAGGGCGACAGGCGAGACCCAGTACTTC.

V usage is TRBV7-9 and J usage is TRBJ2-7; D call uncertain. The germline V gene encodes CDR1 SEHNR and CDR2 FQNEAQ (reference sequence). This CDR3 comprises 14 residues. Trimming cost V 2 bases and J 0 bases, with 8 bases left between them. The CDR3 coding sequence is TGTGCCAGCAGCTTACTGAGTACCTCCTACGAGCAGTACTTC. Protein sequence: CASSLLSTSYEQYF.

The V and J genes are TRBV25-1 and TRBJ1-2; D gene ambiguous. Germline lookup yields CDR1 MGHDK and CDR2 SYGVNS. CDR3 length equals 14 residues. The V end was cut by 2 bases, the J end by 7 bases, with 14 bases between. The CDR3 region has the DNA TGTGCCAGCAGTGAAGTGAATGGGAATGGTGGCTACACCTTC. Protein: CASSEVNGNGGYTF.

This rearrangement joins TRBV9 to TRBJ2-1; a possible D gene is TRBD2 (6 bases). Germline V CDR1 and CDR2: SGDLS, YYNGEE. CDR3 length equals 16 residues. The V gene lost 0 bases and the J gene lost 5 bases, with 15 bases spanning the gap. As DNA, the CDR3 is TGTGCCAGCAGCGTAGGAAGTAGCGGTGAACACAATGAGCAGTTCTTC. Amino acids: CASSVGSSGEHNEQFF. Together with reference TRBV9 and TRBJ2-1, the CDR3 gives the full variable domain: DSGVTQTPKHLITATGQRVTLRCSPRSGDLSVYWYQQSLDQGLQFLIQYYNGEERAKGNILERFSAQQFPDLHSELNLSSLELGDSALYFCASSVGSSGEHNEQFFGPGTRLTVL.

The V call is TRBV7-2, the J call TRBJ1-2; no reliable D call. Germline CDR1 reads SGHTA; CDR2 reads FQGNSA. Trimming pared 1 base from V and 6 bases from J, leaving 3 bases between. This CDR3 is 11 amino acids long. The chain's CDR3 is CASSLEDGYTF. The CDR3 DNA reads TGTGCCAGCAGCTTAGAGGATGGCTACACCTTC.

The gene calls are TRBV10-3 and TRBJ1-6; 9 nucleotides agree with TRBD1. CDR1 and CDR2 (germline): ENHRY, SYGVKD. CDR3 size: 17 residues. The ends lost 9 bases at V and 8 bases at J; junction bases unmatched: 17. DNA of the CDR3: TGTGCCATTAAGGGGAAAACAGGGGGCATTTGGGATTCACCCCTCCACTTT. This gives the protein CAIKGKTGGIWDSPLHF.

V is TRBV29-1 and J is TRBJ1-2; 7 nucleotides agree with TRBD1. Per germline, CDR1 SQVTM and CDR2 ANQGSEA. The trim removed 7 bases at V and 5 bases at J, leaving 10 bases unmatched. This CDR3 comprises 13 residues. The CDR3 here is CSAKDRVQYGYTF. The CDR3 bases are TGCAGCGCTAAAGACAGGGTCCAGTATGGCTACACCTTC.

The V and J genes are TRBV27 and TRBJ2-7; D may be TRBD2 (5 bases). V dropped 10 bases and J dropped 7 bases, with 17 bases sitting between them. CDR3 length: 12 residues. Germline values: CDR1 MNHEY, CDR2 SMNVEV (reference sequence). The DNA of the CDR3 is TGTGCCACCACGGGATTTAGTCGAGAGCAGTACTTC. As protein: CATTGFSREQYF.

This sequence joins TRBV30 and TRBJ2-2; no clear D. This CDR3 spans 16 amino acids. The ends were cut back, 0 bases at V and 0 bases at J, with 11 bases in the middle. Germline CDR1 and CDR2: GTSNPN and SVGIG (reference sequence). In DNA form, the CDR3 reads TGTGCCTGGAGTGTAGGCCCTCAGGCGAACACCGGGGAGCTGTTTTTT. It encodes CAWSVGPQANTGELFF.

The chain combines TRBV25-1 with TRBJ2-2; 9 bases are shared with TRBD1. Germline loops: CDR1 MGHDK, CDR2 SYGVNS. The CDR3 runs to 17 residues. V was clipped by 3 bases and J by 6 bases; unmatched bases: 11. CDR3 amino acids: CASSDGPGTGRAGELFF. The CDR3 nucleotides are TGTGCCAGCAGTGATGGACCCGGGACAGGGAGAGCCGGGGAGCTGTTTTTT.

The sample holds a few counts of this clone. J is TRBJ2-7 and V is TRBV15, with D possibly TRBD1 on 5 matching bases. Germline V CDR1 and CDR2: LNHNV, YYDKDF (reference sequence). The CDR3 spans 14 residues. The V and J ends lost 3 bases and 2 bases respectively, with 11 bases between them. CDR3 in amino acids: CATSRAGPPYEQYF. CDR3 coding DNA: TGTGCCACCAGCAGGGCAGGGCCTCCCTACGAGCAGTACTTC.

The rearrangement links TRBV4-3 to TRBJ2-1, with a possible D match to TRBD1 (6 bases). CDR3 size: 13 residues. The V and J ends lost 0 bases and 6 bases respectively, with 6 bases between them. Germline V gives CDR1 LGHNA, CDR2 YSLEER. The chain's CDR3 is CASSQEQGNEQFF. The CDR3 DNA is TGCGCCAGCAGCCAAGAACAGGGCAATGAGCAGTTCTTC.

The sample holds a few counts of this clone. The chain joins TRBV29-1 to TRBJ2-5, with TRBD2 matching 9 bases. The CDR3 covers 12 residues. V lost 8 bases, J lost 5 bases, and 6 bases stayed unmatched. The germline V gene has CDR1 SQVTM and CDR2 ANQGSEA. CDR3 coding DNA: TGCAGCATTGCGGGGGGGCCTGAGACCCAGTACTTC. Its protein product is CSIAGGPETQYF.

J is TRBJ1-2 and V is TRBV7-2, with D tentatively TRBD1 (6 bases). The V end lost 5 bases, the J end lost 5 bases, and 12 bases lay between the germline ends. CDR3 length equals 13 residues. In germline, CDR1 is SGHTA, CDR2 FQGNSA. The CDR3 loop is CASSKTGVYGYTF. For the CDR3, the DNA is TGTGCCAGCAGCAAGACAGGAGTATATGGCTACACCTTC.

This clone was detected once. The gene calls are TRBV12-5 and TRBJ1-2; 10 bases match TRBD1. After removal of 1 base from V and 3 bases from J, the junction contained 8 bases not matched to a gene. This CDR3 has 17 amino acids. Looked up from germline, CDR1 is LGHNT and CDR2 is FRNRAP. Written as DNA, the CDR3 is TGTGCTAGTGGTTTGGGGACAGGGGGTTACCCGTACTATGGCTACACCTTC. Its protein product is CASGLGTGGYPYYGYTF. Full variable domain (outside the CDR3, taken from reference TRBV12-5 and TRBJ1-2): DARVTQTPRHKVTEMGQEVTMRCQPILGHNTVFWYRQTMMQGLELLAYFRNRAPLDDSGMPKDRFSAEMPDATLATLKIQPSEPRDSAVYFCASGLGTGGYPYYGYTFGSGTRLTVV.

The J gene is TRBJ2-5, the V gene TRBV1; the table's TRBD2 call for D was not verified on the DNA. TRBV1 is a pseudogene. This CDR3 is built from 18 residues. This chain's CDR3 is CTSSLLGRDPWGGETQYF. The CDR3 DNA follows: TGCACCAGCAGCCTTTTGGGACGGGACCCCTGGGGAGGGGAGACCCAGTACTTC.

This chain links TRBV29-1 with TRBJ1-1; D perhaps matches TRBD1 (5 bases). The CDR3 runs to 13 residues. Germline values: CDR1 SQVTM, CDR2 ANQGSEA. Trimming cost V 2 bases and J 4 bases, with 11 bases left between them. DNA of the CDR3: TGCAGCGTTGAACAGGGACGTGGCACTGAAGCTTTCTTT. It specifies CSVEQGRGTEAFF.

This chain uses TRBV5-5 with TRBJ2-2; the D is unclear. The germline V and J ends were trimmed by 3 bases and 6 bases, with 9 bases remaining between them. The CDR3 extends over 13 amino acids. The germline V gene has CDR1 SGHKS and CDR2 YYEKEE (reference sequence). This CDR3 reads CASSSSLAGELFF. The CDR3 coding sequence is TGTGCCAGCAGCTCCAGTTTGGCCGGGGAGCTGTTTTTT.

The chain couples TRBV14 to TRBJ2-7, with TRBD2 matching over 9 bases. The CDR3 sequence is 14 residues long. J gave up 6 bases and V 4 bases, and 7 bases lay outside the gene matches. CDR1 is SGHDN, CDR2 FVKESK, per germline. The CDR3 spells CASSLGLATLEQYF. The CDR3 nucleotides are TGTGCCAGCAGCCTCGGACTAGCGACCCTCGAGCAGTACTTC.

The chain couples TRBV10-3 to TRBJ2-4; D perhaps matches TRBD1 (5 bases). CDR1 and CDR2 (germline): ENHRY, SYGVKD. The CDR3 has 15 residues. The V gene lost 3 bases and the J gene lost 11 bases, with 20 bases spanning the gap. The CDR3 DNA reads TGTGCCATCAGTGACCAAGTAGGTCAGGGATCATTTCAGTACTTC. It translates to CAISDQVGQGSFQYF.

This chain uses TRBV2 with TRBJ1-6; D uncertain. In germline, CDR1 is SNHLY, CDR2 FYNNEI. The CDR3 extends over 13 amino acids. V lost 6 bases, J lost 7 bases, and 10 bases lay in between. The CDR3 loop is CASRQEMNSPLHF. For the CDR3, the DNA is TGTGCCAGCAGGCAGGAGATGAATTCACCCCTCCACTTT.

The V call is TRBV30, the J call TRBJ1-2; D perhaps matches TRBD1 (5 bases). Germline V gene data show CDR1 as GTSNPN and CDR2 as SVGIG (reference sequence). CDR3 length equals 15 residues. Trimming removed 2 bases at V and 1 base at J, with 14 bases between. Written as DNA, the CDR3 is TGTGCCTGGAGTCCCTGGAGGGGACTTAACTATGGCTACACCTTC. Translating gives CAWSPWRGLNYGYTF.

The J gene is TRBJ1-2, the V gene TRBV7-2; D may be TRBD1 (5 bases). Germline lookup yields CDR1 SGHTA and CDR2 FQGNSA. Trimming took off 2 bases at V and 5 bases at J, with 6 bases between the two ends. The CDR3 is 12 amino acids. CDR3 DNA: TGTGCCAGCAGCTTACAGGGTTATGGCTACACCTTC. Amino acids: CASSLQGYGYTF. Full variable domain (rest looked up from reference TRBV7-2 and TRBJ1-2): GAGVSQSPSNKVTEKGKDVELRCDPISGHTALYWYRQSLGQGLEFLIYFQGNSAPDKSGLPSDRFSAERTGGSVSTLTIQRTQQEDSAVYLCASSLQGYGYTFGSGTRLTVV.